The sequence of this TCR beta chain was determined in a study of radiation and T cells in renal cell carcinoma. Sample time point: blood 4 weeks post-SBRT, at nephrectomy. Stated treatment: 15 Gy SBRT to primary tumor, nephrectomy 4 weeks later. Nephrectomy followed 15 Gy stereotactic body radiation by 4 weeks. Blood was sampled at baseline, 2 weeks and 4 weeks after SBRT. Generated by immunoSEQ multiplex PCR, the TCRdb table keeps only in-frame clones and is missing some. The sample shows 150,000 to 200,000 clones, about nine tenths of them seen only once. Germline V gives CDR1 LNHDA, CDR2 SQIVND (reference sequence). The J segment lost 2 bases and the V segment lost 10 bases, leaving 7 bases of the junction unmatched. CDR3 size: 13 residues. On this clone: What it binds is not known.

Study results and limitations: No pretreatment tumor biopsies were available for baseline clonotypes. Top tumor clonotypes rose in blood 2 weeks post-radiation, then contracted.

The source of this sequence is a woman aged 45-65 years with renal cell carcinoma. The sequencing used blood, collected from a patient whose treatment included radiotherapy and nephrectomy. The V gene is TRBV19, the J gene TRBJ1-2, with 7 bases fitting TRBD1. The CDR3 sequence is CATARQGNYGYTF. Here the CDR3 DNA reads TGTGCCACCGCCCGACAGGGCAACTATGGCTACACCTTC.